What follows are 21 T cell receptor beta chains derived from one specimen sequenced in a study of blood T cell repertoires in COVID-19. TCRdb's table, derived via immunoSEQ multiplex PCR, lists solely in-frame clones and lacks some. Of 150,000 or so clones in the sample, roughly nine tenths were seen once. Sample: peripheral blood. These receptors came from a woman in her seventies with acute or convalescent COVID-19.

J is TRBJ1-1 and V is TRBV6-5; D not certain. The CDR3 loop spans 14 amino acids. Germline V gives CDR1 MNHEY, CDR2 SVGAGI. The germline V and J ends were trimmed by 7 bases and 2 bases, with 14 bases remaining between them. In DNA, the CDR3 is TGTGCCAGCAAGTTAACACAGAGTAACACTGAAGCTTTCTTT. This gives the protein CASKLTQSNTEAFF.

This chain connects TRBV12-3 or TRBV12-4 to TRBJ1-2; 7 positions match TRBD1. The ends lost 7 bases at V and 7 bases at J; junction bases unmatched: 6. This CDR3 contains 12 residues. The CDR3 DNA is TGTGCCAGCAACCCGGACAGGTCTGGCTACACCTTC. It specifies CASNPDRSGYTF.

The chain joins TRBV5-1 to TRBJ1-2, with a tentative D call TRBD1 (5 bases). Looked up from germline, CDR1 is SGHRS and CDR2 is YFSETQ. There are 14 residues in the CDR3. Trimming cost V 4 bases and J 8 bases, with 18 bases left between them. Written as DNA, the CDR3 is TGCGCCAGCAGCGTGGGACTATTCACTGGAGGCTACACCTTC. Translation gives CASSVGLFTGGYTF.

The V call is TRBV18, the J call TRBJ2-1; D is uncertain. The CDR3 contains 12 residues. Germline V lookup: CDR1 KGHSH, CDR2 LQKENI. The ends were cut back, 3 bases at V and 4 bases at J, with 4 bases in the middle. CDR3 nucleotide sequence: TGTGCCAGCTCACCTCAGTACAATGAGCAGTTCTTC. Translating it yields CASSPQYNEQFF.

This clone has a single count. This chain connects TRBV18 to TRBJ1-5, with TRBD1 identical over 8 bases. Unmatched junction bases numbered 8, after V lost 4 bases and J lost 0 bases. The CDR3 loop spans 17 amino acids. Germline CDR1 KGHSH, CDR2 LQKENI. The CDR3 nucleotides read TGTGCCAGCTCACACGGACAGGGCTTGAATAGCAATCAGCCCCAGCATTTT. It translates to CASSHGQGLNSNQPQHF.

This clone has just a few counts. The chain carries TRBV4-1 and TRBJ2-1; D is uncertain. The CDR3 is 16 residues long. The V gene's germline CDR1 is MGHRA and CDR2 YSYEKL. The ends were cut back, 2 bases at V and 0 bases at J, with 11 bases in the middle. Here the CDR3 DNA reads TGCGCCAGCAGCCAACCTCACTCGAGCTCCTACAATGAGCAGTTCTTC. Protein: CASSQPHSSSYNEQFF.

The CDR3 sequence is CATRSYNSPLHF. DNA for the CDR3: TGTGCCACCCGGTCCTATAATTCACCCCTCCACTTT. V is TRBV6-5 and J is TRBJ1-6; D uncertain. Trimming cost V 10 bases and J 1 base, with 5 bases left between them. Looked up from germline, CDR1 is MNHEY and CDR2 is SVGAGI. The CDR3 length is 12 residues.

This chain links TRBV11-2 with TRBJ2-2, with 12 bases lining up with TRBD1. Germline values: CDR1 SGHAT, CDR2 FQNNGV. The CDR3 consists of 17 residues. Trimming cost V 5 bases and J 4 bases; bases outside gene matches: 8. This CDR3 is CASSLGDRGLGTGELFF. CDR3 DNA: TGTGCCAGCAGCCTAGGGGACAGGGGGCTTGGCACCGGGGAGCTGTTTTTT.

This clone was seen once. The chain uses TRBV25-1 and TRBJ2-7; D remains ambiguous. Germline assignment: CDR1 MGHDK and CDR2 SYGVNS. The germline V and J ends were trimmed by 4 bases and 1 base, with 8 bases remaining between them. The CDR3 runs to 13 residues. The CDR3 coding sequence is TGTGCCAGCAGTGTTACAGCTTCCTACGAGCAGTACTTC. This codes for CASSVTASYEQYF.

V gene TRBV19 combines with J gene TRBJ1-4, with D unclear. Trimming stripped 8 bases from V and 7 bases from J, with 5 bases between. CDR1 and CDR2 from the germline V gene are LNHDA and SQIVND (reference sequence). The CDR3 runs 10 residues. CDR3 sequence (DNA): TGTGCCAGTGGCATTGAAAAACTGTTTTTT. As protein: CASGIEKLFF.

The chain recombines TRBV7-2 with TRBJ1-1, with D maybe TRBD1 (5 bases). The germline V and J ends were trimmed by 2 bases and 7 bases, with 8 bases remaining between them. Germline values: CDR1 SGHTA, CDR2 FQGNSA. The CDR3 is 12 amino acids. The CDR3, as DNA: TGTGCCAGCAGCTTACACAGGAGTGAAGCTTTCTTT. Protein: CASSLHRSEAFF.

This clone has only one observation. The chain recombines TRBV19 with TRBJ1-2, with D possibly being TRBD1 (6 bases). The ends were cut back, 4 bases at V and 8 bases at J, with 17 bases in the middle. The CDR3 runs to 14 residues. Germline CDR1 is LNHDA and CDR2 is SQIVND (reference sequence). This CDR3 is CASSTTGSARGYTF. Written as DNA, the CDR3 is TGTGCCAGTAGTACTACAGGGTCCGCAAGAGGCTACACCTTC.

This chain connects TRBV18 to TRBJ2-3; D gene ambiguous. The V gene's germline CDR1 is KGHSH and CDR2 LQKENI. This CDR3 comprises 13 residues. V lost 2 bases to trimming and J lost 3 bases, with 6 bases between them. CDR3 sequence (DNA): TGTGCCAGCTCACCAACGGAGACAGATACGCAGTATTTT. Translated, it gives CASSPTETDTQYF.

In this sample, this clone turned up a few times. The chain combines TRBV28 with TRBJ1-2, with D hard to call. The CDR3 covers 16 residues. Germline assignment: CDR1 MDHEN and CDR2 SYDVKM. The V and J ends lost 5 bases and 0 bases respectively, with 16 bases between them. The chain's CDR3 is CASSRPKQTANYGYTF. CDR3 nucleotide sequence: TGTGCCAGCAGTCGACCAAAACAAACAGCTAACTATGGCTACACCTTC.

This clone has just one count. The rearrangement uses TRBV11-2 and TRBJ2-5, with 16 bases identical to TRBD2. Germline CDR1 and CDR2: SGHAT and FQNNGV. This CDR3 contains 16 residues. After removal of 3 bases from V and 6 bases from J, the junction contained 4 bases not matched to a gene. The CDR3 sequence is CASSFGTSGGAKTQYF. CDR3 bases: TGTGCCAGCAGCTTTGGGACTAGCGGGGGGGCAAAGACCCAGTACTTC.

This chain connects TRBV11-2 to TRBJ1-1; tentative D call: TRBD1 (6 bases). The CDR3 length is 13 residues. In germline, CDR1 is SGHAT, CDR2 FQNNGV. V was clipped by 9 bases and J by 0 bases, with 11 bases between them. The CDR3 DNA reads TGTGCCAGTCAGGGGCAGATGAACACTGAAGCTTTCTTT. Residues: CASQGQMNTEAFF.

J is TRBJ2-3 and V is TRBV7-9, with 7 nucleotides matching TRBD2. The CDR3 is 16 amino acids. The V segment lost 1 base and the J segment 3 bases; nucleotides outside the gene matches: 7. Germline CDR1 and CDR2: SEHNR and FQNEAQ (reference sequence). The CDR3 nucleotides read TGTGCCAGCAGCTTAGTTCTTGTCGGGAGGACAGATACGCAGTATTTT. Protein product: CASSLVLVGRTDTQYF.

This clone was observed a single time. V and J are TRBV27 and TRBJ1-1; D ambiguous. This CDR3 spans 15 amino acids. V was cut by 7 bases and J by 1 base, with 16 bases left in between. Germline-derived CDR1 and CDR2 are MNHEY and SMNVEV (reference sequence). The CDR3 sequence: CASTMVGRANTEAFF. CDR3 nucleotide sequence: TGTGCCAGCACGATGGTCGGGAGGGCGAACACTGAAGCTTTCTTT.

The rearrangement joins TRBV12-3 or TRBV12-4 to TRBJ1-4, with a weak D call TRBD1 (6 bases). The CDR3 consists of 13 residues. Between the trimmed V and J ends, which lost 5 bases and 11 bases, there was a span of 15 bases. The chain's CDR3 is CASSPRGGEKLFF. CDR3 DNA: TGTGCCAGCAGTCCTAGGGGGGGCGAGAAACTGTTTTTT.

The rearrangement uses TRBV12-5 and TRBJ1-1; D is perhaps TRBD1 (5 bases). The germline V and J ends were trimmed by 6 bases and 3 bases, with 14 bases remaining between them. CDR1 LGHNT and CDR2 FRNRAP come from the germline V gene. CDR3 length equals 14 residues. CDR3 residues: CASGNTGGYTEAFF. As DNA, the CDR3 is TGTGCTAGTGGCAATACCGGGGGATACACTGAAGCTTTCTTT.

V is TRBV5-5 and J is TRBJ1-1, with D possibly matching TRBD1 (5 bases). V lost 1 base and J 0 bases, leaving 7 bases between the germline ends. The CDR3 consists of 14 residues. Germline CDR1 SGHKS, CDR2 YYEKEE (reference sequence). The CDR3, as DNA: TGTGCCAGCAGCTTGACAGGTTTGAACACTGAAGCTTTCTTT. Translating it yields CASSLTGLNTEAFF.